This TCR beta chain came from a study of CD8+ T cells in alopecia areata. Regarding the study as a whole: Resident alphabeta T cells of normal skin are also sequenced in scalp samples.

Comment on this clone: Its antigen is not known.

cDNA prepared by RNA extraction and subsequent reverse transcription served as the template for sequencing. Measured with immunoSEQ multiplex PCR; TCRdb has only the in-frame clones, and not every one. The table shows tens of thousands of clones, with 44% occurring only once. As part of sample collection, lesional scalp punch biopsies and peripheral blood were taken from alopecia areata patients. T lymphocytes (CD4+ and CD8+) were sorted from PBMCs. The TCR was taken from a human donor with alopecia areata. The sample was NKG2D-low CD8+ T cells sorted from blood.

The CDR3 here is CASSSRQAYEQYF. CDR3 in DNA: TGCGCCAGCAGCTCTCGACAGGCCTACGAGCAGTACTTC. This chain joins TRBV5-1 and TRBJ2-7, with D perhaps TRBD1 (6 bases). Germline V gene data show CDR1 as SGHRS and CDR2 as YFSETQ. This CDR3 is 13 amino acids long. Trimming took 3 bases from V and 2 from J, leaving 9 bases between them.